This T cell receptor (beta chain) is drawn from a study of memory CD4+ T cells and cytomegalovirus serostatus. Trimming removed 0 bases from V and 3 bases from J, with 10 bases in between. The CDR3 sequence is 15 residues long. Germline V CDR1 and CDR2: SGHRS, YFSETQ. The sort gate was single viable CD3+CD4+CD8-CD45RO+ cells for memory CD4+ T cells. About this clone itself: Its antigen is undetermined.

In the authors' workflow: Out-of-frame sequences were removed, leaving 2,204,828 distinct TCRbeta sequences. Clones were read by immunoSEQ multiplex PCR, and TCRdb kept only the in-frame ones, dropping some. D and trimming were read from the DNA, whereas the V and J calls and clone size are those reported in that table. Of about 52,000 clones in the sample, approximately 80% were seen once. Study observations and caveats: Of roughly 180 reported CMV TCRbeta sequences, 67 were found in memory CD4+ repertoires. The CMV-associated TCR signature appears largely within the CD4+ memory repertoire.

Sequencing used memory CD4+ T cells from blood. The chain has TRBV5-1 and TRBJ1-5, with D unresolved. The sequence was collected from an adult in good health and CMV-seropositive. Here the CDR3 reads CASSLASGYNQPQHF. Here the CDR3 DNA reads TGCGCCAGCAGCTTGGCTTCGGGTTACAATCAGCCCCAGCATTTT.